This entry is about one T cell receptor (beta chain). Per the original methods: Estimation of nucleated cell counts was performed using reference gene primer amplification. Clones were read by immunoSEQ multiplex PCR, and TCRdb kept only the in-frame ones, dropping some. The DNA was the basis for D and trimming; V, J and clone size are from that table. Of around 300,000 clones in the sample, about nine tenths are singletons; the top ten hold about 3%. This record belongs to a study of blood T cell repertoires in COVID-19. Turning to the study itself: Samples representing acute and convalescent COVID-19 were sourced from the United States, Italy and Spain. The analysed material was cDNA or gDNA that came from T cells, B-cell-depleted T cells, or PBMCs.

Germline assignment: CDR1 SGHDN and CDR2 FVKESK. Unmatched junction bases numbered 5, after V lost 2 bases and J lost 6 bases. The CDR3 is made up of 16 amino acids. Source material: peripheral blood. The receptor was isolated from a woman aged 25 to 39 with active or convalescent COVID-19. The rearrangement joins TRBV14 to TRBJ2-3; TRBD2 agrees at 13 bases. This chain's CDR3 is CASSQLGLAGPDTQYF. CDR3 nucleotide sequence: TGTGCCAGCAGCCAACTGGGACTAGCGGGGCCGGATACGCAGTATTTT.